This TCR beta chain was identified during a study of control samples from healthy donors and cancer patients. Assay used: immunoSEQ multiplex PCR; TCRdb lists only in-frame clones, some missing. The sample records around 140,000 clones, 80% to 95% being singletons. The CDR3 contains 16 residues. Trimming removed 7 bases at V and 5 bases at J, with 21 bases between. Germline values: CDR1 MNHEY, CDR2 SMNVEV (reference sequence). The rearrangement links TRBV27 to TRBJ2-1; D is tentatively TRBD1 or TRBD2 (5 bases each). Sequencing used blood. This receptor was obtained from a man aged 30 to 45 in good health. The CDR3 protein is CASIDQGPLGDNEQFF. The CDR3 DNA sequence: TGTGCCAGCATCGACCAGGGACCCTTGGGGGACAATGAGCAGTTCTTC.